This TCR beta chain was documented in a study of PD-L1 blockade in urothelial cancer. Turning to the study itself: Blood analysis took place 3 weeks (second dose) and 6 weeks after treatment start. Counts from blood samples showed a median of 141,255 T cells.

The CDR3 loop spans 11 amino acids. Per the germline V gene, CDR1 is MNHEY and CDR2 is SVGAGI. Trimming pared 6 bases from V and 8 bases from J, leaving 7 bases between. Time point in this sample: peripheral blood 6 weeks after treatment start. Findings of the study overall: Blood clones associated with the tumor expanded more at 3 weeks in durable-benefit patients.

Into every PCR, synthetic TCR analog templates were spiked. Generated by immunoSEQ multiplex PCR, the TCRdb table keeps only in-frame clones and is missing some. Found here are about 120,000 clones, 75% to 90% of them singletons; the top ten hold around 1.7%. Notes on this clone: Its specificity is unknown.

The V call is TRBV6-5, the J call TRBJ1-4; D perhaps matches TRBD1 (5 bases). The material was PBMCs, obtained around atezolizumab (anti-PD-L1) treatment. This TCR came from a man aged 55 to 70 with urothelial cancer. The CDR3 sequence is CASRDSEKLFF. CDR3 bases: TGTGCCAGCAGAGACAGCGAAAAACTGTTTTTT.